These 27 T cell receptor beta chains were all obtained from the same sample, sequenced in a study of cytomegalovirus exposure and HLA in healthy donors (dated by TCRdb to 2017 to 2019). Libraries were prepared through the immunoSEQ multiplex PCR assay. For the multiplex PCR, a mixture combining 60 forward primers for TCR Vbeta segments and 13 reverse primers for TCR Jbeta segments was used. Sourced from immuneACCESS, this table was stored by TCRdb with only in-frame sequences that have V and J called. A share of the clones is absent; for the studies checked, an unresolved V gene accounts for under half, and the remainder has no known explanation. The sample table shows 100,000 to 150,000 clones, and about four fifths are seen once. Together, the top ten hold about 3.7% of the sample. Input material: PBMCs. The receptors stem from a woman between 40 and 50 years old in good health and CMV-seropositive.

V and J are TRBV28 and TRBJ2-3; 11 bases fit TRBD2. CDR1 and CDR2 from the germline V gene are MDHEN and SYDVKM. The CDR3 runs 16 residues. V trimming: 0 bases; J trimming: 3 bases; junction bases outside the gene matches: 2. Here the CDR3 reads CASSLWASGRTDTQYF. DNA for the CDR3: TGTGCCAGCAGTTTATGGGCTAGCGGGAGGACAGATACGCAGTATTTT.

V usage is TRBV27 and J usage is TRBJ2-6; D not certain. Germline-derived CDR1 and CDR2 are MNHEY and SMNVEV (reference sequence). This CDR3 has 14 amino acids. V gave up 3 bases and J gave up 4 bases, with 7 bases separating them. In DNA, the CDR3 is TGTGCCAGCAGTTTCACTTGGGGGGCCAACGTCCTGACTTTC. Its translation is CASSFTWGANVLTF.

About this clone itself: This likely traces to a read error, being one base from a far larger clone. The rearrangement joins TRBV15 to TRBJ2-7, with TRBD1 identical over 7 bases. The CDR3 consists of 15 residues. Germline V CDR1 and CDR2: LNHNV, YYDKDF (reference sequence). V lost 5 bases to trimming and J lost 5 bases; unmatched junction nucleotides: 12. The CDR3 here is CATSPWGQINHEQYF. CDR3 nucleotide sequence: TGTGCCACCAGCCCTTGGGGACAGATTAATCACGAGCAGTACTTC. The full variable domain, completed using reference TRBV15 and TRBJ2-7, is DAMVIQNPRYQVTQFGKPVTLSCSQTLNHNVMYWYQQKSSQAPKLLFHYYDKDFNNEADTPDNFQSRRPNTSFCFLDIRSPGLGDTAMYLCATSPWGQINHEQYFGPGTRLTVT.

The chain is built from TRBV11-3 and TRBJ2-7; 8 nucleotides align to TRBD2. The CDR3 extends over 17 amino acids. Germline CDR1 is SGHNT and CDR2 is YENEEA. V lost 0 bases to trimming and J lost 0 bases; unmatched junction nucleotides: 7. The CDR3 is CASSLEGWGTSSYEQYF. The CDR3 coding sequence is TGTGCCAGCAGCTTAGAGGGATGGGGGACTAGCTCCTACGAGCAGTACTTC.

The CDR3 sequence: CASSPVRSDFNYGYTF. CDR3 bases: TGTGCCAGCTCACCGGTCCGGAGCGATTTTAACTATGGCTACACCTTC. The chain uses TRBV18 and TRBJ1-2, with D uncertain. Germline V CDR1 and CDR2: KGHSH, LQKENI. V shed 3 bases and J shed 1 base, with 15 bases lying between them. The CDR3 is 16 residues long.

The J gene is TRBJ2-5, the V gene TRBV27; the match to TRBD1 covers 7 bases. Germline V gives CDR1 MNHEY, CDR2 SMNVEV (reference sequence). The CDR3 sequence is 16 residues long. The V gene end was trimmed by 6 bases and the J gene end by 1 base; junction bases not matched to a gene: 11. The CDR3: CASSPWAGDSQETQYF. CDR3 DNA sequence: TGTGCCAGCAGCCCCTGGGCCGGGGACAGCCAAGAGACCCAGTACTTC.

The chain recombines TRBV19 with TRBJ2-1, with 7 bases that match TRBD2. CDR3 length: 15 amino acids. Germline CDR1 and CDR2: LNHDA and SQIVND (reference sequence). J was trimmed by 6 bases and V by 3 bases; bases with no gene match: 8. CDR3 in DNA: TGTGCCAGTAGTATTGCAGCGGGAACCCTCAATGAGCAGTTCTTC. It encodes CASSIAAGTLNEQFF.

This chain connects TRBV15 to TRBJ2-7; D gene unclear. Germline CDR1 reads LNHNV; CDR2 reads YYDKDF (reference sequence). CDR3 size: 13 residues. Trimming left V 5 bases short and J 6 bases short, with 14 bases between. This CDR3 is CATSPADPIEQYF. DNA of the CDR3: TGTGCCACCAGCCCGGCGGATCCCATCGAGCAGTACTTC.

V gene TRBV2 combines with J gene TRBJ1-6; D is unresolved. The V end lost 6 bases, the J end lost 8 bases, and 11 bases lay between the germline ends. The CDR3 covers 13 residues. CDR1 is SNHLY and CDR2 is FYNNEI in the germline V gene. CDR3 protein: CASSVSQDSPLHF. In DNA form, the CDR3 reads TGTGCCAGCAGCGTTAGTCAGGATTCACCCCTCCACTTT. Full variable domain (remainder filled in from reference TRBV2 and TRBJ1-6): EPEVTQTPSHQVTQMGQEVILRCVPISNHLYFYWYRQILGQKVEFLVSFYNNEISEKSEIFDDQFSVERPDGSNFTLKIRSTKLEDSAMYFCASSVSQDSPLHFGNGTRLTVT.

The chain recombines TRBV11-3 with TRBJ1-1, with 7 nucleotides matching TRBD1. Germline CDR1 reads SGHNT; CDR2 reads YENEEA. Unmatched junction bases numbered 3, after V lost 5 bases and J lost 0 bases. This CDR3 comprises 14 residues. The CDR3 DNA follows: TGTGCCAGCAGCCGCACAGGGGTGAACACTGAAGCTTTCTTT. This gives the protein CASSRTGVNTEAFF.

CDR3 region: CASSQETSGGYNEQFF. CDR3 nucleotide sequence: TGTGCCAGCAGCCAAGAGACTAGCGGAGGTTACAATGAGCAGTTCTTC. This sequence joins TRBV13 and TRBJ2-1; 9 bases fit TRBD2. Germline V CDR1 and CDR2: PRHDT, FYEKMQ (reference sequence). With V trimmed by 5 bases and J by 4 bases, 9 bases remained unmatched. The CDR3 sequence is 16 residues long.

The chain couples TRBV14 to TRBJ2-1, with 9 nucleotides matching TRBD2. The CDR3 is 15 amino acids. V dropped 3 bases and J dropped 4; count of bases not matched to a gene: 4. Germline loops: CDR1 SGHDN, CDR2 FVKESK. The chain's CDR3 is CASSQQAGGYNEQFF. The CDR3 bases are TGTGCCAGCAGCCAGCAGGCGGGAGGGTACAATGAGCAGTTCTTC.

The rearrangement uses TRBV7-9 and TRBJ2-3, with D unclear. The CDR3 contains 16 residues. Germline V gene sequence: CDR1 SEHNR, CDR2 FQNEAQ (reference sequence). V was cut by 4 bases and J by 4 bases, with 18 bases left in between. The DNA for the CDR3 is TGTGCCAGCAGCTCAATGACGAGCGTTTGGGCAGATACGCAGTATTTT. Protein sequence: CASSSMTSVWADTQYF.

This chain links TRBV23-1 with TRBJ2-7; 7 nucleotides line up with TRBD2. TRBV23-1 belongs to the ORF category, with a function that is uncertain. V was pared by 0 bases and J by 0 bases, with 8 bases of the junction left unmatched. CDR3 length: 17 amino acids. This CDR3 is CASSQSGGRRTSYEQYF. CDR3 bases: TGCGCCAGCAGTCAATCGGGCGGGAGAAGGACCTCCTACGAGCAGTACTTC.

The chain's CDR3 is CSADILTREVGSGYTF. In DNA, the CDR3 is TGTTCCGCCGATATTTTAACGAGGGAGGTCGGAAGTGGCTACACCTTC. V gene TRBV7-9 combines with J gene TRBJ1-2; D is uncertain. The CDR3 covers 16 residues. Germline V gene lookup returns CDR1 SEHNR and CDR2 FQNEAQ (reference sequence).

CDR3 DNA: TGTGCCAGCAGCCTGCTAACAGGGATCACTGAAGCTTTCTTT. It codes for CASSLLTGITEAFF. The chain recombines TRBV14 with TRBJ1-1, with a weak D call TRBD1 (6 bases). Germline-derived CDR1 and CDR2 are SGHDN and FVKESK. Deletions cut 4 bases from V and 4 bases from J, with 13 bases between. CDR3 length: 14 residues.

In DNA, the CDR3 is TGTGCCAGCAGCCCCAGAGGCACCGGGGAGCTGTTTTTT. Its translation: CASSPRGTGELFF. The chain couples TRBV9 to TRBJ2-2; D gene unclear. From germline, CDR1 is SGDLS and CDR2 YYNGEE. This CDR3 is built from 13 residues. Trimming removed 4 bases at V and 4 bases at J, with 8 bases between.

V and J are TRBV6-1 and TRBJ2-2, with 10 bases lining up with TRBD2. The CDR3 is 15 residues long. V dropped 5 bases and J dropped 5; count of bases not matched to a gene: 5. CDR1 MNHNS and CDR2 SASEGT come from the germline V gene. The CDR3 spells CASSQIAGGTGELFF. CDR3 nucleotides: TGTGCCAGCAGTCAGATAGCGGGAGGTACCGGGGAGCTGTTTTTT.

The V and J genes are TRBV6-5 and TRBJ2-1; the match to TRBD2 covers 12 bases. The CDR3 spans 15 residues. V gave up 5 bases and J gave up 5 bases; unmatched junction bases: 4. CDR1 and CDR2 (germline): MNHEY, SVGAGI. The DNA of the CDR3 is TGTGCCAGCAGTAAACTAGCGGGAGGCCACAATGAGCAGTTCTTC. Amino acid sequence: CASSKLAGGHNEQFF.

J is TRBJ2-1 and V is TRBV1; the DNA was not compared with TRBD2, the D call given in the table. TRBV1 is termed a pseudogene. The CDR3 is made up of 15 amino acids. The CDR3 region has the DNA TGCACCAGCAGCCAAGGACTAGCGGGAGGCGAGGAGCAGTTCTTC. Protein product: CTSSQGLAGGEEQFF.

The chain combines TRBV7-8 with TRBJ1-5, with D maybe TRBD1 (5 bases). Germline CDR1 is SGHVS and CDR2 is FQNEAQ. This CDR3 region has 18 residues. The V and J ends lost 1 base and 6 bases respectively, with 22 bases between them. The CDR3 coding sequence is TGTGCCAGCAGCTTAGGGCGTGGGGTAGGGGTATTGGGTCAGCCCCAGCATTTT. Encoded protein: CASSLGRGVGVLGQPQHF.

This chain links TRBV4-1 with TRBJ1-6; 10 bases agree with TRBD1. The length of the CDR3 is 16 residues. From germline, CDR1 is MGHRA and CDR2 YSYEKL. V was pared by 11 bases and J by 4 bases, with 11 bases of the junction left unmatched. Here the CDR3 reads CASVPGQGHYNSPLHF. The CDR3 region has the DNA TGCGCCTCCGTCCCGGGACAGGGGCATTATAATTCACCCCTCCACTTT.

The gene calls are TRBV18 and TRBJ1-2; 9 bases are shared with TRBD1. This CDR3 region has 15 residues. From germline, CDR1 is KGHSH and CDR2 LQKENI. V was pared by 3 bases and J by 3 bases, with 5 bases of the junction left unmatched. DNA of the CDR3: TGTGCCAGCTCACCCTTGGACAGGGGAGACTATGGCTACACCTTC. Translated: CASSPLDRGDYGYTF.

The rearrangement links TRBV11-2 to TRBJ2-7; tentative D call: TRBD2 (6 bases). Per germline, CDR1 SGHAT and CDR2 FQNNGV. V lost 4 bases to trimming and J lost 4 bases, with 20 bases between them. This CDR3 has 16 amino acids. The chain's CDR3 is CASSSTRDGGFYEQYF. CDR3 bases: TGTGCCAGCAGCTCAACCCGGGACGGGGGATTTTACGAGCAGTACTTC.

The V and J genes are TRBV2 and TRBJ2-7, with D unresolved. In germline, CDR1 is SNHLY, CDR2 FYNNEI. The length of the CDR3 is 12 residues. With 3 bases removed from V and 6 bases from J, the gap between germline ends came to 9 bases. CDR3: CASSDSRSEQYF. CDR3 DNA: TGTGCCAGCAGTGACAGCCGGAGCGAGCAGTACTTC.

V gene TRBV7-2 combines with J gene TRBJ2-3, with 9 bases fitting TRBD1. The germline CDR1 and CDR2 sequences are SGHTA and FQGNSA. The CDR3 consists of 16 residues. V lost 1 base to trimming and J lost 2 bases; unmatched junction nucleotides: 4. The CDR3 nucleotides read TGTGCCAGCAGCTTAGTAGGGACAGGGTCCACAGATACGCAGTATTTT. This encodes CASSLVGTGSTDTQYF.

This clone has a handful of counts. The rearrangement joins TRBV10-3 to TRBJ1-1; D possibly corresponds to TRBD1 (5 bases). CDR3 length: 11 amino acids. The germline V gene has CDR1 ENHRY and CDR2 SYGVKD. V lost 6 bases to trimming and J lost 7 bases, with 9 bases between them. CDR3 loop: CAISRGGEAFF. The CDR3 DNA follows: TGTGCCATCAGCCGCGGGGGTGAAGCTTTCTTT.